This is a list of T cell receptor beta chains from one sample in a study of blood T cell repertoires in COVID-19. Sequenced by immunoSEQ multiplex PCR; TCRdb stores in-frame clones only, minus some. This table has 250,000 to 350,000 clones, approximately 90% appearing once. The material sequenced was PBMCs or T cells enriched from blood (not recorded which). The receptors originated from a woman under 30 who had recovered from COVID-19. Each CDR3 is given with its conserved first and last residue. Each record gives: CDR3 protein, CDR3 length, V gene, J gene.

CDR3: CASSQVYYETGGTYGYTF; length: 18; V: TRBV4-2; J: TRBJ1-2
CDR3: CASSLASSGLYNEQFF; length: 16; V: TRBV5-1; J: TRBJ2-1
CDR3: CASSSRLAGGTDTQYF; length: 16; V: TRBV19; J: TRBJ2-3
CDR3: CASSSPQGHTEAFF; length: 14; V: TRBV7-9; J: TRBJ1-1
CDR3: CASRETGGGTEAFF; length: 14; V: TRBV6-5; J: TRBJ1-1
CDR3: CASTTGGLAGVNEQYF; length: 16; V: TRBV5-1; J: TRBJ2-7
CDR3: CASSPDSQNEKLFF; length: 14; V: TRBV28; J: TRBJ1-4
CDR3: CASMAGRTAGGYTQYF; length: 16; V: TRBV19; J: TRBJ2-5
CDR3: CASSNTGGYGYTF; length: 13; V: TRBV7-8; J: TRBJ1-2
CDR3: CASSFDRAIYEQYF; length: 14; V: TRBV28; J: TRBJ2-7
CDR3: CSVEVQPYTEAFF; length: 13; V: TRBV29-1; J: TRBJ1-1
CDR3: CASSNSGSNQPQHF; length: 14; V: TRBV10-2; J: TRBJ1-5
CDR3: CASSLGGGRGLISNQPQHF; length: 19; V: TRBV27; J: TRBJ1-5
CDR3: CASSLVQDPYEQYF; length: 14; V: TRBV7-2; J: TRBJ2-7
CDR3: CASRMTGLLGYTF; length: 13; V: TRBV2; J: TRBJ1-2
CDR3: CASSQGPGGTEAFF; length: 14; V: TRBV4-1; J: TRBJ1-1
CDR3: CAWSVGQGGTEAFF; length: 14; V: TRBV30; J: TRBJ1-1
CDR3: CASSYRGNTEAFF; length: 13; V: TRBV27; J: TRBJ1-1
CDR3: CASSLAGARTDTQYF; length: 15; V: TRBV5-1; J: TRBJ2-3
CDR3: CASSTGLRAGYGYTF; length: 15; V: TRBV6-5; J: TRBJ1-2
CDR3: CASSLGSGVQETQYF; length: 15; V: TRBV5-1; J: TRBJ2-5
CDR3: CASSFTSGGEETQYF; length: 15; V: TRBV5-6; J: TRBJ2-5
CDR3: CASQRTGQDEQYF; length: 13; V: TRBV5-4; J: TRBJ2-7
CDR3: CASSQDRGKNYEQYF; length: 15; V: TRBV4-1; J: TRBJ2-7
CDR3: CATSRDRVQGDTEAFF; length: 16; V: TRBV15; J: TRBJ1-1
CDR3: CASSGTSGRAESTDTQYF; length: 18; V: TRBV13; J: TRBJ2-3
CDR3: CASRKPTGVFDGYTF; length: 15; V: TRBV6-5; J: TRBJ1-2
CDR3: CASARDRAGYGYTF; length: 14; V: TRBV27; J: TRBJ1-2
CDR3: CASSLYRGDTGELFF; length: 15; V: TRBV7-2; J: TRBJ2-2
CDR3: CASSLRVSNQPQHF; length: 14; V: TRBV5-1; J: TRBJ1-5
CDR3: CASSLGQNTGELFF; length: 14; V: TRBV5-1; J: TRBJ2-2
CDR3: CASSKRGQSGANVLTF; length: 16; V: TRBV7-9; J: TRBJ2-6
CDR3: CASSLGDSNYGYTF; length: 14; V: TRBV5-1; J: TRBJ1-2
CDR3: CASRDTYYTF; length: 10; V: TRBV6-6; J: TRBJ1-2
CDR3: CATSDRGFTDTQYF; length: 14; V: TRBV24-1; J: TRBJ2-3
CDR3: CASSPTGDTEAFF; length: 13; V: TRBV2; J: TRBJ1-1
CDR3: CASSLQFLNTEAFF; length: 14; V: TRBV27; J: TRBJ1-1
CDR3: CASRYSREAAEAFF; length: 14; V: TRBV27; J: TRBJ1-1
CDR3: CASSLASRPTEAFF; length: 14; V: TRBV7-9; J: TRBJ1-1
CDR3: CASKRDNNSPLHF; length: 13; V: TRBV6-5; J: TRBJ1-6
CDR3: CATSPWEAARTSGSYNEQFF; length: 20; V: TRBV24-1; J: TRBJ2-1
CDR3: CASSSGAGEEKLFF; length: 14; V: TRBV10-2; J: TRBJ1-4
CDR3: CASSSDSSGNTIYF; length: 14; V: TRBV27; J: TRBJ1-3
CDR3: CAISESNGDYTF; length: 12; V: TRBV10-3; J: TRBJ1-2
CDR3: CASSLSGQGETQYF; length: 14; V: TRBV7-3; J: TRBJ2-5
CDR3: CASSPSDRANQPQHF; length: 15; V: TRBV9; J: TRBJ1-5
CDR3: CASTGLAGGGSYNEQFF; length: 17; V: TRBV18; J: TRBJ2-1
CDR3: CASRDRGVAEAFF; length: 13; V: TRBV10-3; J: TRBJ1-1
CDR3: CASGTSGGAYEQYF; length: 14; V: TRBV27; J: TRBJ2-7
CDR3: CASSPLRLRRGNTIYF; length: 16; V: TRBV9; J: TRBJ1-3
CDR3: CASSMGQLNSPLHF; length: 14; V: TRBV2; J: TRBJ1-6
CDR3: CASSGQGKNEQFF; length: 13; V: TRBV9; J: TRBJ2-1
CDR3: CASSFSGLNTGELFF; length: 15; V: TRBV11-3; J: TRBJ2-2
CDR3: CATSDPPLSYGYTF; length: 14; V: TRBV24-1; J: TRBJ1-2
CDR3: CASSLVRGQGGPYGYTF; length: 17; V: TRBV7-2; J: TRBJ1-2
CDR3: CASSPKIQGEWRTEAFF; length: 17; V: TRBV27; J: TRBJ1-1